What follows are 10 T cell receptor beta chains derived from one specimen sequenced in a study of tumor and adjacent non-tumor tissue in lung cancer. The library came from three nested PCR rounds adapted from ARM-PCR protocols. TCRdb reprocessed the multiplex PCR reads with MiXCR, giving one entry per CDR3 protein. This sample has about 200,000 distinct CDR3 sequences, with about 76% found just once. RNA was extracted from bulk tissue without any cell sorting. The source material was lung tumor tissue. The receptor source for this set is a man aged 60-69 years with non-small cell lung cancer.

The V and J genes are TRBV20-1 and TRBJ2-3, with 11 bases matching TRBD2. The CDR3 totals 16 residues. Germline V CDR1 and CDR2: DFQATT, SNEGSKA (reference sequence). The CDR3 here is CGPRVRGLAGGYTQYF. CDR3 sequence (DNA): TGCGGTCCTAGAGTTAGGGGGCTAGCGGGGGGATATACGCAGTATTTT.

This clonotype was picked up one time. The V and J genes are TRBV7-3 and TRBJ2-1, with TRBD1 as a possible D gene (7 bases). The CDR3 runs to 15 residues. V lost 5 bases and J lost 3, with 14 bases in between. The V gene's germline CDR1 is SGHTA and CDR2 FQGTGA. The CDR3 spells CASSNQGGYYNEQFF. CDR3 coding DNA: TGTGCCAGCAGCAACCAGGGGGGCTACTACAATGAGCAGTTCTTC.

This clonotype was detected a few times. The chain links TRBV4-1 to TRBJ1-1, with a tentative D call TRBD1 (5 bases). The germline V gene has CDR1 MGHRA and CDR2 YSYEKL. The CDR3 spans 15 residues. The V and J ends lost 0 bases and 11 bases respectively, with 19 bases between them. The CDR3 loop reads CASSQDRARDFAAFF. The CDR3 bases are TGCGCCAGCAGCCAAGACCGAGCGCGGGACTTCGCGGCTTTCTTT.

For this clonotype: A much more abundant neighbour one base away suggests this may be a read error. The rearrangement joins TRBV20-1 to TRBJ2-7; 7 nucleotides match TRBD2. In germline, CDR1 is DFQATT, CDR2 SNEGSKA (reference sequence). This CDR3 is built from 14 residues. The CDR3: CSARGVLAEYEHYF. The CDR3 nucleotides are TGCAGTGCTAGAGGTGTCCTAGCGGAGTACGAGCACTACTTC.

This clonotype was counted a few times. This chain connects TRBV12-3 or TRBV12-4 to TRBJ1-6; D perhaps matches TRBD1 (5 bases). The V gene lost 6 bases and the J gene lost 5 bases, with 11 bases spanning the gap. CDR3 length: 14 amino acids. The CDR3 DNA sequence: TGTGCCAGCAGGGCAGGACAACATAATTCACCCCTCCACTTT. The encoded protein is CASRAGQHNSPLHF.

The J gene is TRBJ2-7, the V gene TRBV6-2 or TRBV6-3; D could derive from TRBD1 or TRBD2 (5 bases each). The length of the CDR3 is 15 residues. The germline V gene has CDR1 MNHEY and CDR2 SVGEGT. The germline V and J ends were trimmed by 2 bases and 6 bases, with 17 bases remaining between them. CDR3 sequence (DNA): TGTGCCAGCAGTTACAGTGGGACCGATGGCGGCGAGCAGTACTTC. It codes for CASSYSGTDGGEQYF.

This clonotype came up once. A read error may produce the germline difference seen at one junction end. The chain carries TRBV20-1 and TRBJ2-7; 11 bases align to TRBD1. This CDR3 spans 15 amino acids. CDR1 and CDR2 from the germline V gene are DFQATT and SNEGSKA (reference sequence). CDR3 in DNA: TGCAGTACTAGAGATGGGACAGGGGGTGTGTACGAGCAGTACTTC. Protein: CSTRDGTGGVYEQYF.

On this clonotype: The conserved phenylalanine or tryptophan is not found at the CDR3 terminus, so this likely reflects a read error. The chain couples TRBV11-2 to TRBJ1-2; 8 nucleotides align to TRBD1. CDR1 is SGHAT and CDR2 is FQNNGV in the germline V gene. This CDR3 is 15 amino acids long. The CDR3 loop is CANSIRTGPNYGYTL. The DNA for the CDR3 is TGTGCCAACAGCATAAGGACAGGGCCTAACTATGGCTACACCTTG.

Remarks on this clonotype: The conserved phenylalanine or tryptophan is not found at the CDR3 terminus, so this likely reflects a read error. This chain connects TRBV6-5 to TRBJ2-7; D is tentatively TRBD1 or TRBD2 (5 bases each). The CDR3 extends over 15 amino acids. Germline V CDR1 and CDR2: MNHEY, SVGAGI. V was shortened by 11 bases and J by 4 bases, with 24 bases between the two germline ends. The CDR3 DNA sequence: TGTGCCTGCGGCAATGGGGGAGTCACTCGATACGAGCAGTACTTA. This sequence encodes CACGNGGVTRYEQYL.

The J gene is TRBJ2-3, the V gene TRBV20-1; 7 nucleotides align to TRBD2. The CDR3 runs 15 residues. V lost 3 bases, J lost 6 bases, and 12 bases stayed unmatched. Per germline, CDR1 DFQATT and CDR2 SNEGSKA (reference sequence). CDR3 sequence (DNA): TGCAGTGCTAGGGGTACAGCGGGACCCGTGGATACGCAGTATTTT. Protein: CSARGTAGPVDTQYF.